A single sample is the source of the 10 T cell receptor beta chains below, sequenced in a study of blood T cell repertoires in COVID-19. Assay used: immunoSEQ multiplex PCR; TCRdb lists only in-frame clones, some missing. The sample shows about 260,000 clones, about 88% of them seen only once. The sample comprised PBMCs or T cells enriched from blood (not recorded which). The receptors shown here come from a woman aged 50 to 65 who had recovered from COVID-19.

This rearrangement joins TRBV20-1 to TRBJ2-2; 10 bases line up with TRBD2. This CDR3 region has 16 residues. V was clipped by 3 bases and J by 4 bases; unmatched bases: 8. Per germline, CDR1 DFQATT and CDR2 SNEGSKA (reference sequence). CDR3 in DNA: TGCAGTGCTAGTCTGAGCGGGAGGGTGGCCACCGGGGAGCTGTTTTTT. It specifies CSASLSGRVATGELFF.

The rearrangement uses TRBV27 and TRBJ1-1; TRBD1 aligns across 7 bases. The CDR3 is 14 amino acids. The V gene's germline CDR1 is MNHEY and CDR2 SMNVEV (reference sequence). With 6 bases clipped from V and 2 bases from J, the junction kept 6 bases outside the gene matches. The chain's CDR3 is CASRSGQFNTEAFF. CDR3 nucleotides: TGTGCCAGCAGGTCGGGACAGTTCAACACTGAAGCTTTCTTT.

The chain carries TRBV7-3 and TRBJ2-1; tentative D call: TRBD1 (5 bases). Germline CDR1 is SGHTA and CDR2 is FQGTGA. Between the trimmed V and J ends, which lost 5 bases and 5 bases, there was a span of 13 bases. CDR3 length: 14 amino acids. The CDR3 region is CASSDVGQHNEQFF. As DNA, the CDR3 is TGTGCCAGCAGCGATGTGGGGCAGCACAATGAGCAGTTCTTC.

In its sample, this clone was seen once. V and J are TRBV9 and TRBJ2-1, with TRBD2 matching 9 bases. This CDR3 comprises 16 residues. CDR1 SGDLS and CDR2 YYNGEE come from the germline V gene. Trimming at V came to 2 bases and at J to 2 bases, leaving 5 bases not matched to a gene. The CDR3 DNA is TGTGCCAGCAGCGTTCCCCTAGCGGGAACCTACAATGAGCAGTTCTTC. Translating it yields CASSVPLAGTYNEQFF.

V and J are TRBV19 and TRBJ2-1, with 9 bases matching TRBD2. V dropped 3 bases and J dropped 8; count of bases not matched to a gene: 11. The germline CDR1 and CDR2 sequences are LNHDA and SQIVND (reference sequence). The CDR3 has 16 residues. The chain's CDR3 is CASSMRGGLAGDEQFF. The CDR3 DNA follows: TGTGCCAGTAGTATGCGGGGGGGTCTAGCAGGGGATGAGCAGTTCTTC.

The genes are TRBV7-9 and TRBJ1-5, with 7 bases matching TRBD1. The CDR3 covers 16 residues. Germline lookup yields CDR1 SEHNR and CDR2 FQNEAQ (reference sequence). V lost 5 bases to trimming and J lost 2 bases; unmatched junction nucleotides: 9. The chain's CDR3 is CASSRQGEVGNQPQHF. CDR3 in DNA: TGTGCCAGCAGCCGACAGGGTGAGGTCGGCAATCAGCCCCAGCATTTT.

The sample holds a few counts of this clone. The chain employs TRBV20-1 and TRBJ1-2; TRBD1 might be the D (5 bases). Per germline, CDR1 DFQATT and CDR2 SNEGSKA (reference sequence). The CDR3 covers 16 residues. V lost 3 bases and J 6 bases, leaving 23 bases between the germline ends. The CDR3 DNA follows: TGCAGTGCTAGTTCGGGTGCGTTTCAGGGAACAGATGGCTACACCTTC. Protein sequence: CSASSGAFQGTDGYTF.

V is TRBV30 and J is TRBJ1-1; 10 bases are a match to TRBD1. The V and J ends lost 3 bases and 3 bases, in that order; junction bases with no gene match: 1. There are 13 residues in the CDR3. Per germline, CDR1 GTSNPN and CDR2 SVGIG (reference sequence). CDR3 sequence reads: CAWRGQGYTEAFF. In DNA form, the CDR3 reads TGTGCCTGGAGGGGACAGGGGTACACTGAAGCTTTCTTT.

The chain is built from TRBV2 and TRBJ2-7, with D possibly being TRBD2 (6 bases). Between the trimmed V and J ends, which lost 5 bases and 2 bases, there was a span of 7 bases. Germline V CDR1 and CDR2: SNHLY, FYNNEI. CDR3 length equals 12 residues. The CDR3 bases are TGTGCCAGCAGTAGGACTACCTACGAGCAGTACTTC. It yields the protein CASSRTTYEQYF.

V is TRBV30 and J is TRBJ2-1, with a possible D match to TRBD1 (5 bases). V was cut by 2 bases and J by 0 bases, with 11 bases left in between. The CDR3 length is 15 residues. Germline V gene lookup returns CDR1 GTSNPN and CDR2 SVGIG (reference sequence). CDR3 coding DNA: TGTGCCTGGAGTCGACAGAAGAGCTCCTACAATGAGCAGTTCTTC. Translated, it gives CAWSRQKSSYNEQFF.